This T cell receptor (beta chain) emerged from a study of cytomegalovirus exposure and HLA in healthy donors. The PCR was carried out with 60 Vbeta primers and 13 Jbeta primers. Measured with immunoSEQ multiplex PCR; TCRdb has only the in-frame clones, and not every one. The sample includes about 180,000 clones, 80% of them seen just once. This CDR3 has 15 residues. Germline V gives CDR1 MGHRA, CDR2 YSYEKL. Losses at the gene ends were 1 base for V and 7 bases for J; bases not matched to a gene: 10. The J gene is TRBJ2-7, the V gene TRBV4-1; 7 bases fit TRBD2. This receptor was taken from a girl aged 10 to 17 in good health and CMV-seropositive. The sequencing input was PBMCs. DNA for the CDR3: TGCGCCAGCAGCCAAGGGCCCGGGTTAGCGGGTGAGCAGTACTTC. This translates into CASSQGPGLAGEQYF.